This T cell receptor (beta chain) was captured in a study of blood T cells in healthy people across ages. Study at large: When template switching was applied, about one barcoded beta molecule was captured per two T cells. Broader study findings: Measured against age, TCR beta diversity per million T cells decreased in a roughly linear manner.

With a J-beta primer mix and a sample-barcoded 5' primer, a second PCR ran about 6 to 11 cycles. Each cDNA molecule was tagged by a template-switch adaptor with 12 random nucleotides. TCRdb reprocessed the 5' RACE reads via MiXCR and lists one record per CDR3 protein. Of around 900,000 distinct CDR3 sequences in the sample, under 35% were seen once. Trimming removed 1 base from V and 3 bases from J, with 15 bases in between. CDR3 length: 16 amino acids. From germline, CDR1 is LGHDT and CDR2 YNNKEL (reference sequence). Notes on this clonotype: Its target is unknown.

Each individual donor underwent a draw of about 9.9 milliliters of peripheral blood. The V call is TRBV3-1, the J call TRBJ2-5, with D unclear. This clonotype was obtained from a woman aged 80 or over in good health. The sample comprised blood. CDR3 DNA: TGTGCCAGCAGCCAAGGCGCGGCGGTGCTGGAAGAGACCCAGTACTTC. Amino acids: CASSQGAAVLEETQYF.